The 30 T cell receptor beta chains below were found in one sample sequenced in a study of cytotoxic CD8 clonotypes in ibrutinib-treated CLL. Data came from immunoSEQ multiplex PCR; TCRdb stores just in-frame clones and leaves some out. The sample shows over 150,000 clones, over 65% of them seen only once. The source material was PBMCs, sampled after 12 months of ibrutinib treatment. The receptor source for this set is a human donor with chronic lymphocytic leukemia.

The chain links TRBV7-9 to TRBJ2-7; D possibly corresponds to TRBD2 (6 bases). Trimming shortened V by 5 bases and J by 3 bases, and 8 bases separated the two germline ends. The CDR3 consists of 12 residues. CDR1 is SEHNR, CDR2 FQNEAQ, per germline (reference sequence). CDR3 protein: CASSPGGYEQYF. The CDR3 DNA reads TGTGCCAGCAGCCCCGGGGGCTACGAGCAGTACTTC.

The rearrangement joins TRBV21-1 to TRBJ2-6; TRBD2 is the table's D call and was not checked against the DNA. TRBV21-1 is assigned pseudogene status. This CDR3 has 20 amino acids. The CDR3: CASSDREAGQTNSGANVLTF. CDR3 bases: TGTGCCAGCAGCGACCGGGAGGCAGGACAGACGAATTCTGGGGCCAACGTCCTGACTTTC.

This clone has more than one count but fewer than ten. The gene calls are TRBV11-2 and TRBJ2-7; 11 nucleotides match TRBD1. Germline CDR1 SGHAT, CDR2 FQNNGV. V trimming: 4 bases; J trimming: 4 bases; junction bases outside the gene matches: 3. This CDR3 region has 14 residues. Here the CDR3 reads CASSSGTGGYEQYF. CDR3 coding DNA: TGTGCCAGCAGCTCCGGGACAGGGGGGTACGAGCAGTACTTC.

CDR3 in DNA: TGTGCCAGCAGTTACTCGTCTTCACCCCTCCACTTT. Its translation is CASSYSSSPLHF. This rearrangement joins TRBV6-6 to TRBJ1-6; D is ambiguous. Trimming stripped 0 bases from V and 9 bases from J, with 3 bases between. The CDR3 is 12 residues long. Germline V lookup: CDR1 MNHNY, CDR2 SVGAGI (reference sequence).

The chain couples TRBV7-2 to TRBJ1-5; 7 positions agree with TRBD1. The junction had 6 bases not matched to a gene; V was cut back by 6 bases and J by 7 bases. The V gene's germline CDR1 is SGHTA and CDR2 FQGNSA. There are 13 residues in the CDR3. The CDR3 spells CASRGQLGQPQHF. CDR3 in DNA: TGTGCCAGCAGGGGACAGCTGGGCCAGCCCCAGCATTTT.

This rearrangement joins TRBV4-2 to TRBJ1-2; unclear D gene. CDR1 and CDR2 (germline): LGHNA, YNFKEQ. V lost 0 bases and J 4 bases, leaving 12 bases between the germline ends. The CDR3 is made up of 15 amino acids. CDR3 amino acids: CASSQDRRGIYGYTF. CDR3 nucleotide sequence: TGTGCCAGCAGCCAAGATCGGCGGGGAATCTATGGCTACACCTTC.

V is TRBV21-1 and J is TRBJ1-6. TRBV21-1 is a listed pseudogene. The CDR3 has 18 amino acids. The chain's CDR3 is CASSDDLSTGAKNSPLHF. CDR3 sequence (DNA): TGTGCCAGCAGCGACGACCTTTCGACCGGGGCTAAGAATTCACCCCTCCACTTT.

The V call is TRBV29-1, the J call TRBJ2-5; D is perhaps TRBD1 (6 bases). Germline assignment: CDR1 SQVTM and CDR2 ANQGSEA. The CDR3 runs 12 residues. Trimming took 4 bases from V and 4 from J, leaving 10 bases between them. The CDR3 region has the DNA TGCAGCGTTGTTCAGGGGCCAGAGACCCAGTACTTC. It codes for CSVVQGPETQYF.

V is TRBV7-9 and J is TRBJ1-1; no definite D call. Germline CDR1 SEHNR, CDR2 FQNEAQ (reference sequence). V was pared by 0 bases and J by 4 bases, with 0 bases between. The CDR3 totals 11 residues. The CDR3 here is CASSLATEAFF. CDR3 nucleotides: TGTGCCAGCAGCTTAGCCACTGAAGCTTTCTTT.

The chain uses TRBV28 and TRBJ1-2, with 7 bases that match TRBD1. The germline V gene has CDR1 MDHEN and CDR2 SYDVKM. After removal of 3 bases from V and 4 bases from J, the junction contained 8 bases not matched to a gene. The CDR3 totals 15 residues. The CDR3 DNA follows: TGTGCCAGCAGTTTGCCAGGGGGAGTCGCCTATGGCTACACCTTC. Translated, it gives CASSLPGGVAYGYTF.

This sequence joins TRBV5-6 and TRBJ1-4; 7 positions match TRBD1. Trimming at V came to 2 bases and at J to 4 bases, leaving 5 bases not matched to a gene. Per germline, CDR1 SGHDT and CDR2 YYEEEE. CDR3 length: 15 residues. The CDR3 loop is CASSFRTGLNEKLFF. CDR3 DNA: TGTGCCAGCAGCTTCCGGACAGGCCTTAATGAAAAACTGTTTTTT.

This chain connects TRBV2 to TRBJ2-7; TRBD2 aligns across 9 bases. The germline V gene encodes CDR1 SNHLY and CDR2 FYNNEI. This CDR3 region has 15 residues. The ends lost 6 bases at V and 4 bases at J; junction bases unmatched: 10. The CDR3 protein is CASRPGGGRGYEQYF. DNA for the CDR3: TGTGCCAGCAGACCCGGGGGCGGGAGGGGGTACGAGCAGTACTTC.

The chain uses TRBV28 and TRBJ2-4; D is perhaps TRBD1 (6 bases). V lost 4 bases and J 0 bases, leaving 16 bases between the germline ends. The CDR3 length is 17 residues. Germline assignment: CDR1 MDHEN and CDR2 SYDVKM. The CDR3 here is CASSSFGGGGAKNIQYF. For the CDR3, the DNA is TGTGCCAGCAGTTCCTTTGGGGGCGGAGGAGCCAAAAACATTCAGTACTTC.

The chain employs TRBV9 and TRBJ2-5; TRBD1 matches 8 bases. This CDR3 is 16 amino acids long. Germline CDR1 reads SGDLS; CDR2 reads YYNGEE. With 0 bases clipped from V and 1 base from J, the junction kept 5 bases outside the gene matches. The chain's CDR3 is CASSVALGTGQETQYF. The CDR3 nucleotides are TGTGCCAGCAGCGTAGCTCTCGGGACAGGCCAAGAGACCCAGTACTTC. Full variable domain (outside the CDR3, taken from reference TRBV9 and TRBJ2-5): DSGVTQTPKHLITATGQRVTLRCSPRSGDLSVYWYQQSLDQGLQFLIQYYNGEERAKGNILERFSAQQFPDLHSELNLSSLELGDSALYFCASSVALGTGQETQYFGPGTRLLVL.

This chain joins TRBV27 and TRBJ1-6; TRBD1 aligns across 7 bases. With 5 bases clipped from V and 5 bases from J, the junction kept 6 bases outside the gene matches. Germline V CDR1 and CDR2: MNHEY, SMNVEV (reference sequence). The CDR3 sequence is 15 residues long. The CDR3 spells CASSPWTGNNSPLHF. In DNA, the CDR3 is TGTGCCAGCAGTCCCTGGACAGGAAATAATTCACCCCTCCACTTT.

The chain links TRBV14 to TRBJ1-2; 7 bases are a match to TRBD1. The germline V gene encodes CDR1 SGHDN and CDR2 FVKESK. This CDR3 spans 17 amino acids. The ends lost 0 bases at V and 6 bases at J; junction bases unmatched: 13. The CDR3 reads CASSQDHRATGSNGYTF. CDR3 DNA sequence: TGTGCCAGCAGCCAAGATCACAGGGCGACAGGGTCGAATGGCTACACCTTC.

This clone has a single count. V usage is TRBV5-1 and J usage is TRBJ2-3, with 9 bases that match TRBD2. The germline CDR1 and CDR2 sequences are SGHRS and YFSETQ. V gave up 4 bases and J gave up 5 bases; unmatched junction bases: 8. The CDR3 sequence is 15 residues long. CDR3 nucleotides: TGCGCCAGCAGCCGCGGGACTAGCTTTCAAGATACGCAGTATTTT. This translates into CASSRGTSFQDTQYF.

The V and J genes are TRBV5-1 and TRBJ2-3, with 8 bases aligning to TRBD2. This CDR3 contains 15 residues. J gave up 4 bases and V 4 bases, and 8 bases lay outside the gene matches. Germline-derived CDR1 and CDR2 are SGHRS and YFSETQ. The CDR3 DNA sequence: TGCGCCAGCAGCAAAGCGGGAGAGGGTCCAGATACGCAGTATTTT. Translation gives CASSKAGEGPDTQYF.

This clone was detected once. This chain links TRBV9 with TRBJ2-7; TRBD1 is a possible D gene (7 bases). The germline V gene encodes CDR1 SGDLS and CDR2 YYNGEE. V gave up 1 base and J gave up 4 bases, with 15 bases separating them. The CDR3 has 15 amino acids. CDR3 sequence: CASSVRGDSFYEQYF. DNA of the CDR3: TGTGCCAGCAGCGTAAGGGGGGACAGTTTTTACGAGCAGTACTTC.

The V call is TRBV2, the J call TRBJ1-2; TRBD1 is a possible D gene (5 bases). This CDR3 is 13 amino acids long. The ends were cut back, 7 bases at V and 8 bases at J, with 17 bases in the middle. Per germline, CDR1 SNHLY and CDR2 FYNNEI. The CDR3 region has the DNA TGTGCCAGCACCGAGGCCCGACAGTCCGGCTACACCTTC. Protein sequence: CASTEARQSGYTF. The full variable domain, completed using reference TRBV2 and TRBJ1-2, is EPEVTQTPSHQVTQMGQEVILRCVPISNHLYFYWYRQILGQKVEFLVSFYNNEISEKSEIFDDQFSVERPDGSNFTLKIRSTKLEDSAMYFCASTEARQSGYTFGSGTRLTVV.

The rearrangement joins TRBV15 to TRBJ2-7; D not resolved. Trimming shortened V by 4 bases and J by 8 bases, and 21 bases separated the two germline ends. Germline lookup yields CDR1 LNHNV and CDR2 YYDKDF (reference sequence). The CDR3 has 15 residues. The CDR3 loop reads CATSNYTNPGPQQYF. DNA for the CDR3: TGTGCCACCAGCAACTACACTAACCCCGGCCCCCAGCAGTACTTC.

The gene calls are TRBV7-6 and TRBJ2-7, with TRBD2 matching 8 bases. Per germline, CDR1 SGHVS and CDR2 FNYEAQ. The CDR3 has 15 residues. Losses at the gene ends were 1 base for V and 5 bases for J; bases not matched to a gene: 7. The CDR3 sequence is CASSLVVSGANEQYF. The CDR3 bases are TGTGCCAGCAGCTTAGTCGTTAGCGGGGCAAACGAGCAGTACTTC.

The CDR3 nucleotides are TGTGCCAGCAGCTTTATCGCATCGAACTATGGCTACACCTTC. It specifies CASSFIASNYGYTF. J is TRBJ1-2 and V is TRBV7-9; D uncertain. From germline, CDR1 is SEHNR and CDR2 FQNEAQ (reference sequence). V dropped 3 bases and J dropped 2 bases, with 10 bases sitting between them. The CDR3 runs 14 residues. The variable domain in full, with the rest retrieved from reference TRBV7-9 and TRBJ1-2, is DTGVSQNPRHKITKRGQNVTFRCDPISEHNRLYWYRQTLGQGPEFLTYFQNEAQLEKSRLLSDRFSAERPKGSFSTLEIQRTEQGDSAMYLCASSFIASNYGYTFGSGTRLTVV.

The rearrangement joins TRBV30 to TRBJ1-2; the match to TRBD1 covers 7 bases. The CDR3 contains 13 residues. V lost 5 bases and J lost 6; bases outside the gene matches: 9. Germline loops: CDR1 GTSNPN, CDR2 SVGIG (reference sequence). CDR3 sequence (DNA): TGTGCCTGGGCCAGACAGGGTGTGGATGGCTACACCTTC. Amino acids: CAWARQGVDGYTF. The complete variable domain, with remaining parts taken from reference TRBV30 and TRBJ1-2, reads SQTIHQWPATLVQPVGSPLSLECTVEGTSNPNLYWYRQAAGRGLQLLFYSVGIGQISSEVPQNLSASRPQDRQFILSSKKLLLSDSGFYLCAWARQGVDGYTFGSGTRLTVV.

This chain links TRBV5-1 with TRBJ2-1, with TRBD2 identical over 10 bases. The CDR3 spans 15 residues. CDR1 is SGHRS and CDR2 is YFSETQ in the germline V gene. Unmatched junction bases numbered 5, after V lost 1 base and J lost 7 bases. CDR3 DNA sequence: TGCGCCAGCAGCTTGAGCGGGGGGGCCTGGAATGAGCAGTTCTTC. Its translation is CASSLSGGAWNEQFF. The full variable domain, its missing parts supplied by reference TRBV5-1 and TRBJ2-1, is KAGVTQTPRYLIKTRGQQVTLSCSPISGHRSVSWYQQTPGQGLQFLFEYFSETQRNKGNFPGRFSGRQFSNSRSEMNVSTLELGDSALYLCASSLSGGAWNEQFFGPGTRLTVL.

The count of this clone is one. The chain links TRBV5-1 to TRBJ2-5; TRBD2 agrees at 11 bases. The CDR3 has 15 residues. The V segment lost 4 bases and the J segment 4 bases; nucleotides outside the gene matches: 6. Germline V gene sequence: CDR1 SGHRS, CDR2 YFSETQ. The CDR3 spells CASSQLAGGVETQYF. The CDR3 coding sequence is TGCGCCAGCAGCCAGCTAGCGGGGGGAGTAGAGACCCAGTACTTC.

The chain recombines TRBV5-6 with TRBJ1-2, with 8 nucleotides matching TRBD1. Germline assignment: CDR1 SGHDT and CDR2 YYEEEE. The CDR3 totals 13 residues. Losses at the gene ends were 2 bases for V and 6 bases for J; bases not matched to a gene: 3. CDR3 amino acids: CASSFRGQDGYTF. The CDR3 nucleotides are TGTGCCAGCAGCTTCAGGGGGCAGGATGGCTACACCTTC.

This clone was recorded a few times. This chain connects TRBV10-3 to TRBJ2-7; a weak D match, TRBD2 (5 bases). Looked up from germline, CDR1 is ENHRY and CDR2 is SYGVKD. The CDR3 is 12 amino acids. V lost 0 bases, J lost 7 bases, and 7 bases lay in between. CDR3 coding DNA: TGTGCCATCAGTGAGTCGCGAGGGGAGCAGTACTTC. This gives the protein CAISESRGEQYF.

The chain recombines TRBV4-1 with TRBJ1-2, with 7 bases matching TRBD1. Germline lookup yields CDR1 MGHRA and CDR2 YSYEKL. After removal of 3 bases from V and 0 bases from J, the junction contained 4 bases not matched to a gene. The CDR3 length is 15 residues. CDR3: CASSQIQGTNYGYTF. CDR3 DNA: TGCGCCAGCAGCCAGATACAGGGGACTAACTATGGCTACACCTTC.

This rearrangement joins TRBV27 to TRBJ1-1; D might be TRBD1 (6 bases). The germline V gene has CDR1 MNHEY and CDR2 SMNVEV (reference sequence). The CDR3 length is 13 residues. V was pared by 8 bases and J by 0 bases, with 10 bases between. The CDR3 loop reads CASSGALNTEAFF. Here the CDR3 DNA reads TGTGCCAGCTCAGGGGCGTTGAACACTGAAGCTTTCTTT.